This T cell receptor beta chain was observed in a study of blood T cell repertoires in COVID-19. Study context: The samples span acute and convalescent COVID-19 from the United States, Italy and Spain.

The length of the CDR3 is 14 residues. Germline values: CDR1 SGDLS, CDR2 YYNGEE. J was trimmed by 6 bases and V by 3 bases; bases with no gene match: 8. Authors' data handling: Estimates of nucleated cell counts were drawn from the amplification of reference gene primers. Data came from immunoSEQ multiplex PCR; TCRdb stores just in-frame clones and leaves some out. The DNA gave D and trimming, while V, J and clone size come from that table. The table lists about 170,000 clones, about four fifths of them singletons. The sequencing sample was made of peripheral blood. The origin of this receptor is a woman at least 80 years old with acute or convalescent COVID-19. V and J are TRBV9 and TRBJ1-1; 7 nucleotides agree with TRBD1. The CDR3 spells CASSEGATEPEAFF. The DNA for the CDR3 is TGTGCCAGCAGCGAGGGGGCTACGGAACCTGAAGCTTTCTTT. The whole variable domain, remainder taken from reference TRBV9 and TRBJ1-1, is DSGVTQTPKHLITATGQRVTLRCSPRSGDLSVYWYQQSLDQGLQFLIQYYNGEERAKGNILERFSAQQFPDLHSELNLSSLELGDSALYFCASSEGATEPEAFFGQGTRLTVV.